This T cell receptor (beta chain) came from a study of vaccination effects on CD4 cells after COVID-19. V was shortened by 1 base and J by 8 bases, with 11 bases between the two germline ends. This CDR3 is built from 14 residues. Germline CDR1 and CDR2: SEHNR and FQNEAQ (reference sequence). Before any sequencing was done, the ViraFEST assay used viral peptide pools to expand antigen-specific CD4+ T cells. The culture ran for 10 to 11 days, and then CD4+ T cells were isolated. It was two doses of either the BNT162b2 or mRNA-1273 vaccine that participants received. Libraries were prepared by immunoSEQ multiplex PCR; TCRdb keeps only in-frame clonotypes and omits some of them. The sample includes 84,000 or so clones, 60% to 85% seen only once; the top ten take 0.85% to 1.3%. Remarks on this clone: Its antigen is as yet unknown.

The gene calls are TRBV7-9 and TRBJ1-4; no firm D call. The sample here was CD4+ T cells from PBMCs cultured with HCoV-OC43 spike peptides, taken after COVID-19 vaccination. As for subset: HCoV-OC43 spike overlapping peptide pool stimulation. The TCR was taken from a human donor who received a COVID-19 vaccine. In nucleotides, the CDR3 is TGTGCCAGCAGCTTAGGGCACGGAGGGGAAAAACTGTTTTTT. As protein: CASSLGHGGEKLFF. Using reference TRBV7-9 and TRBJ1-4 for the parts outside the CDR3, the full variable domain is DTGVSQNPRHKITKRGQNVTFRCDPISEHNRLYWYRQTLGQGPEFLTYFQNEAQLEKSRLLSDRFSAERPKGSFSTLEIQRTEQGDSAMYLCASSLGHGGEKLFFGSGTQLSVL.